This is a list of T cell receptor beta chains from one sample in a study of blood T cells in healthy people across ages. TCRdb processed the 5' RACE reads anew with MiXCR; each CDR3 protein has one entry. The sample records about 1.6 million distinct CDR3 sequences, around 36% being singletons. The sequencing sample was made of blood. The receptors come from a woman aged 25 to 45 in good health. Both conserved end residues are part of each CDR3. D genes are given only for firm matches. Size is stated for part of the rows, as once, few or many counts, or as a class when the clone is expanded.

J | D | size | V | length | CDR3 | DNA
TRBJ2-1 | TRBD2 | - | TRBV20-1 | 17 | CSARGLAGTSSYNEQFF | TGCAGTGCTAGAGGACTAGCGGGGACTAGCTCCTACAATGAGCAGTTCTTC
TRBJ2-1 | - | - | TRBV9 | 13 | CASSVVDYHEQFF | TGTGCCAGCAGCGTCGTGGACTATCATGAGCAGTTCTTC
TRBJ1-6 | - | many | TRBV4-1 | 17 | CASSQSPPETGKSPLHF | TGCGCCAGCAGCCAATCCCCTCCCGAGACAGGCAAGTCACCCCTCCACTTT
TRBJ2-7 | - | - | TRBV3-1 | 15 | CASRPSGTPTYERYF | TGTGCCAGCAGACCTTCCGGGACTCCTACCTACGAGCGGTACTTC
TRBJ2-1 | TRBD2 | - | TRBV11-2 | 17 | CASSLVKGTSSYNEQFF | TGTGCCAGCAGCTTAGTCAAGGGGACTAGCTCCTACAATGAGCAGTTCTTC
TRBJ1-2 | - | few | TRBV4-2 | 16 | CASSPSAPESAMGYTF | TGTGCCAGCAGCCCATCCGCCCCGGAATCGGCAATGGGCTACACCTTC
TRBJ2-1 | - | - | TRBV4-1 | 15 | CASSQEIWRYNEQFF | TGCGCCAGCAGCCAAGAAATATGGAGATACAATGAGCAGTTCTTC
TRBJ2-4 | TRBD2 | - | TRBV25-1 | 16 | CASSEFSSGSRNIQYF | TGTGCCAGCAGTGAATTTAGTAGCGGGAGTAGAAACATTCAGTACTTC
TRBJ2-7 | - | - | TRBV5-5 | 13 | CASSLKIPYEQYF | TGTGCCAGCAGCTTGAAAATACCCTACGAGCAGTACTTC
TRBJ2-5 | - | - | TRBV15 | 13 | CATSVGPEETQYF | TGTGCCACCAGCGTAGGGCCTGAAGAGACCCAGTACTTC
TRBJ2-3 | - | many | TRBV4-1 | 16 | CASSQRLGLLTDTQYF | TGCGCCAGCAGCCAAAGATTGGGACTCCTCACAGATACGCAGTATTTT
TRBJ2-7 | TRBD2 | - | TRBV6-2/TRBV6-3 | 17 | CASIPNPSGRMTDEQYF | TGTGCCAGCATCCCTAACCCTAGCGGGAGAATGACGGACGAGCAGTACTTC
TRBJ2-2 | TRBD2 | few | TRBV6-1 | 18 | CASSRTRTSGGNTGELFF | TGTGCCAGCAGTCGAACTCGTACTAGCGGGGGGAACACCGGGGAGCTGTTTTTT
TRBJ1-6 | TRBD1 | few | TRBV4-2 | 16 | CASSQEYRQGGSPLHF | TGTGCCAGCAGCCAAGAGTACCGACAGGGTGGCTCACCCCTCCACTTT